These T cell receptor beta chains were read from a single sample in a study of CD8 T cells in Susac syndrome. One entry per CDR3 protein results from TCRdb running MiXCR on the immunoSEQ multiplex PCR reads. This sample has roughly 330,000 distinct CDR3 sequences; around 92% occur once, and the top ten carry about 0.063%. Sequenced input: CD4+ T cells from PBMCs. All receptors derive from a human donor with multiple sclerosis. CDR3s include the opening cysteine and the closing phenylalanine or tryptophan. Each record gives: V gene, clone size, J gene, CDR3 length, D gene, CDR3 DNA, CDR3 protein. A D gene is named only where the DNA matches it firmly. Rows give clone size only sometimes, using once, few, many, or a class for an expanded clone.

>TRBV19|.|TRBJ1-5|17|TRBD1
TGTGCCAGTAGTGAGACAGGGTACGTGGGTAGCAATCAGCCCCAGCATTTT
CASSETGYVGSNQPQHF
>TRBV6-2/TRBV6-3|.|TRBJ1-1|14|.
TGTGCCAGCAGTTACGGAAGGGTAAACACTGAAGCTTTCTTT
CASSYGRVNTEAFF
>TRBV19|.|TRBJ2-1|18|TRBD2
TGTGCCAGTAGTACAACCACCAGACTAGCGGGAGGGGGGAATGAGCAGTTCTTC
CASSTTTRLAGGGNEQFF
>TRBV20-1|once|TRBJ2-7|11|TRBD2
TGCAGTGCCAGGGAGGGCTACGAGCAGTACTTC
CSAREGYEQYF
>TRBV5-6|.|TRBJ1-1|14|.
TGTGCCAGCAGCTTGTTTGGGTTTGGCACTGAAGCTTTCTTT
CASSLFGFGTEAFF
>TRBV20-1|.|TRBJ2-7|14|TRBD2
TGCAGTGCGCGCCGTGAGCGGGAGGGCCTGGGGCAGTACTTC
CSARREREGLGQYF
>TRBV5-6|.|TRBJ2-5|15|TRBD1
TGTGCCAGCAACGAACTGGGACAGGGGGAAGAGACCCAGTACTTC
CASNELGQGEETQYF
>TRBV18|.|TRBJ2-1|15|.
TGTGCCAGCTCACCTCTGGAGGATGCCCACAATGAGCAGTTCTTC
CASSPLEDAHNEQFF
>TRBV6-5|.|TRBJ2-7|14|TRBD2
TGTGCCAGCAGGTCCGGGACTAGCTCCGCCGAGCAGTACTTC
CASRSGTSSAEQYF
>TRBV11-2|.|TRBJ1-5|16|.
TGTGCCAGCAGCCCCCTAAAGGACAGCTACAATCAGCCCCAGCATTTT
CASSPLKDSYNQPQHF
>TRBV4-1|.|TRBJ2-1|12|.
TGCGCCAGCAGCCAAGGTTGGAAGGAGCAGTTCTTC
CASSQGWKEQFF
>TRBV3-1|.|TRBJ2-7|13|.
TGTGCCAGCAGCCAAGGCCATTTTTACGAGCAGTACTTC
CASSQGHFYEQYF
>TRBV7-9|.|TRBJ2-7|16|TRBD2
TGTGCCAGCAGCTCGTCCCCCCTAGCGGGTCGCTACGAGCAGTACTTC
CASSSSPLAGRYEQYF
>TRBV20-1|.|TRBJ2-7|13|TRBD2
TGCAGTGCTAGTGCGGGGGGAACCTACGAGCAGTACTTC
CSASAGGTYEQYF
>TRBV4-1|.|TRBJ2-1|24|TRBD2
TGCGCCAGCAGCCAAGCGGGAGGACAGCGACGGACTAGCGGGAGGGGGGTCTTCTACAATGAGCAGTTCTTC
CASSQAGGQRRTSGRGVFYNEQFF